The entry below gives a single TCR beta chain sequence along with its context. V lost 5 bases to trimming and J lost 5 bases, with 17 bases between them. Germline CDR1 reads SGHAT; CDR2 reads FQDESV (reference sequence). CDR3 length: 15 amino acids. cDNA reverse transcribed from extracted RNA served as the sequencing template. Profiling relied on immunoSEQ multiplex PCR, and the TCRdb table lists in-frame clones only, not all of them. The sample lists around 140,000 clones; roughly half were seen once. The entry originates in a study of CD8+ T cells in alopecia areata. Background on the study: In an open-label trial, patients got 5 to 10 mg tofacitinib twice daily.

The TCR originated in a human donor with alopecia areata. This material consisted of CD4+ T cells sorted from blood, taken at week 0. The chain combines TRBV11-1 with TRBJ2-3; D could derive from TRBD1 or TRBD2 (5 bases each). Written as DNA, the CDR3 is TGTGCCAGCAGCGCCCGGGACGGCCGTGGAGATACGCAGTATTTT. Its translation: CASSARDGRGDTQYF.